These 19 T cell receptor beta chains originate from one sample sequenced in a study of T cell changes during pregnancy in multiple sclerosis. This table comes from immunoSEQ multiplex PCR, and its TCRdb copy is limited to in-frame clones, with some not included. The top ten hold about 0.64% of the sample, which has about 42,000 clones, roughly 84% seen once. The sample here was CD4+ T cells from peripheral blood mononuclear cells, taken before pregnancy. Receptor source: a female donor with multiple sclerosis, enrolled in a pregnancy study.

V and J are TRBV7-8 and TRBJ2-5, with 9 nucleotides matching TRBD1. The CDR3 is 15 amino acids. The V gene end was trimmed by 5 bases and the J gene end by 3 bases; junction bases not matched to a gene: 7. From germline, CDR1 is SGHVS and CDR2 FQNEAQ. The CDR3, as DNA: TGTGCCAGCAGCAACAGGGACAGGGCCAAAGAGACCCAGTACTTC. Its translation is CASSNRDRAKETQYF.

In this sample, this clone turned up once. The CDR3 DNA sequence: TGTGCCAGCAGCTTAACCCGATCGTGGAGGGACGCGAACGAGCAGTACTTC. Amino acids: CASSLTRSWRDANEQYF. The chain is built from TRBV7-9 and TRBJ2-7, with D perhaps matching TRBD2 (6 bases). This CDR3 has 17 residues. The V gene's germline CDR1 is SEHNR and CDR2 FQNEAQ (reference sequence). V lost 2 bases and J 5 bases, leaving 22 bases between the germline ends.

The rearrangement links TRBV10-3 to TRBJ2-1; 8 bases map to TRBD2. The CDR3 has 16 amino acids. Germline V lookup: CDR1 ENHRY, CDR2 SYGVKD. The V gene end was trimmed by 2 bases and the J gene end by 4 bases; junction bases not matched to a gene: 7. The CDR3 nucleotides are TGTGCCATCAGTGAGGCGGGGGGCAGAGCTTACAATGAGCAGTTCTTC. Translating gives CAISEAGGRAYNEQFF.

By proportion, this clone is medium-sized (0.01 to 0.1%). V and J are TRBV7-9 and TRBJ2-7, with a weak D call TRBD1 (6 bases). The CDR3 consists of 13 residues. Germline-derived CDR1 and CDR2 are SEHNR and FQNEAQ (reference sequence). V was trimmed by 5 bases and J by 2 bases, leaving 10 bases between them. CDR3 in amino acids: CASSPRTAYEQYF. The CDR3 DNA reads as TGTGCCAGCAGCCCCCGGACAGCCTACGAGCAGTACTTC. Supplemented by reference TRBV7-9 and TRBJ2-7, the full variable domain reads DTGVSQNPRHKITKRGQNVTFRCDPISEHNRLYWYRQTLGQGPEFLTYFQNEAQLEKSRLLSDRFSAERPKGSFSTLEIQRTEQGDSAMYLCASSPRTAYEQYFGPGTRLTVT.

This rearrangement joins TRBV7-3 to TRBJ1-6; 10 bases are shared with TRBD1. The CDR3 covers 14 residues. The trim removed 5 bases at V and 9 bases at J, leaving 4 bases unmatched. CDR1 and CDR2 from the germline V gene are SGHTA and FQGTGA. The CDR3 loop reads CASSRGTGVSPLHF. CDR3 sequence (DNA): TGTGCCAGCAGCCGCGGGACAGGGGTTTCACCCCTCCACTTT.

This clone was recorded a few times. This CDR3 is CAWSLGGARDQPQHF. DNA of the CDR3: TGTGCCTGGAGCCTTGGGGGGGCGCGGGACCAGCCCCAGCATTTT. The rearrangement joins TRBV30 to TRBJ1-5, with D possibly TRBD1 on 6 matching bases. The V end was cut by 3 bases, the J end by 7 bases, with 19 bases between. CDR3 length: 15 residues. Germline CDR1 and CDR2: GTSNPN and SVGIG (reference sequence).

In its sample, this clone was seen once. The chain joins TRBV29-1 to TRBJ1-2; the D gene is possibly TRBD1 (6 bases). Trimming removed 1 base from V and 4 bases from J, with 10 bases in between. The CDR3 runs to 13 residues. In germline, CDR1 is SQVTM, CDR2 ANQGSEA. The CDR3 is CSVEGQALYGYTF. The DNA of the CDR3 is TGCAGCGTTGAAGGACAGGCACTCTATGGCTACACCTTC.

The rearrangement uses TRBV9 and TRBJ1-2; no clear D. The germline gives CDR1 SGDLS, CDR2 YYNGEE. The ends were cut back, 3 bases at V and 4 bases at J, with 13 bases in the middle. This CDR3 comprises 14 residues. The CDR3 here is CASSATTEAYGYTF. Written as DNA, the CDR3 is TGTGCCAGCAGCGCCACAACGGAGGCCTATGGCTACACCTTC.

CDR3 in DNA: TGCAGCGTTCCAGAAAGGACAGGGCGGGTGGAGACCCAGTACTTC. This codes for CSVPERTGRVETQYF. The genes are TRBV29-1 and TRBJ2-5; 8 bases map to TRBD1. Germline lookup yields CDR1 SQVTM and CDR2 ANQGSEA. This CDR3 is built from 15 residues. V lost 5 bases, J lost 5 bases, and 13 bases stayed unmatched.

This chain connects TRBV5-1 to TRBJ1-6; 7 bases fit TRBD1. Germline values: CDR1 SGHRS, CDR2 YFSETQ. The CDR3 spans 15 residues. V lost 0 bases and J lost 8; bases outside the gene matches: 5. CDR3 residues: CASSLEGRGDSPLHF. The DNA of the CDR3 is TGCGCCAGCAGCTTGGAGGGCAGGGGGGATTCACCCCTCCACTTT.

V and J are TRBV30 and TRBJ2-5; 9 positions agree with TRBD1. The CDR3 spans 12 residues. CDR1 and CDR2 (germline): GTSNPN, SVGIG (reference sequence). This chain's CDR3 is CARGQGTETQYF. In DNA, the CDR3 is TGTGCTCGGGGACAGGGAACGGAGACCCAGTACTTC.

The J gene is TRBJ2-7, the V gene TRBV11-2; weak D call: TRBD2 (5 bases). Germline V gene lookup returns CDR1 SGHAT and CDR2 FQNNGV. The V end was cut by 1 base, the J end by 4 bases, with 14 bases between. This CDR3 has 15 amino acids. CDR3 protein: CASSLVAGGVYEQYF. For the CDR3, the DNA is TGTGCCAGCAGCTTAGTCGCGGGTGGTGTGTACGAGCAGTACTTC.

The chain has TRBV5-1 and TRBJ1-2; 8 bases are a match to TRBD1. This CDR3 spans 18 amino acids. The junction had 17 bases not matched to a gene; V was cut back by 0 bases and J by 7 bases. Germline V CDR1 and CDR2: SGHRS, YFSETQ. CDR3 nucleotide sequence: TGCGCCAGCAGCTTGGTTTTGGCTTCAGGGGGCCCTGAGGGTGGCTACACCTTC. Protein product: CASSLVLASGGPEGGYTF.

This clone has a handful of counts. This sequence joins TRBV30 and TRBJ2-3; the D is unclear. The CDR3 is 11 residues long. V lost 5 bases to trimming and J lost 6 bases, with 9 bases between them. Germline V lookup: CDR1 GTSNPN, CDR2 SVGIG (reference sequence). The CDR3 coding sequence is TGTGCCTGGTCTGTCGGGGATACGCAGTATTTT. Its translation: CAWSVGDTQYF. Based on the CDR3 plus reference TRBV30 and TRBJ2-3, the full variable domain is SQTIHQWPATLVQPVGSPLSLECTVEGTSNPNLYWYRQAAGRGLQLLFYSVGIGQISSEVPQNLSASRPQDRQFILSSKKLLLSDSGFYLCAWSVGDTQYFGPGTRLTVL.

The chain uses TRBV6-5 and TRBJ2-7, with TRBD1 identical over 10 bases. The germline V gene encodes CDR1 MNHEY and CDR2 SVGAGI. The CDR3 length is 14 residues. V trimming: 6 bases; J trimming: 5 bases; junction bases outside the gene matches: 7. The DNA of the CDR3 is TGTGCCAGCAGACGACAGGGGGCGCGGAACGAGCAGTACTTC. As protein: CASRRQGARNEQYF.

The chain employs TRBV7-9 and TRBJ2-4; D is unresolved. Germline V gene lookup returns CDR1 SEHNR and CDR2 FQNEAQ (reference sequence). The CDR3 covers 15 residues. V was pared by 5 bases and J by 6 bases, with 17 bases between. In DNA, the CDR3 is TGTGCCAGCAGCCCCCCCGAGCTAGTAAGAAACATTCAGTACTTC. Protein product: CASSPPELVRNIQYF.

The gene calls are TRBV6-5 and TRBJ2-7; 12 bases are a match to TRBD1. The CDR3 is 16 amino acids. Germline assignment: CDR1 MNHEY and CDR2 SVGAGI. Trimming at V came to 2 bases and at J to 7 bases, leaving 9 bases not matched to a gene. CDR3 DNA sequence: TGTGCCAGCAGTTACCGGCCGGGACAGGGGGCGCGGGAGCAGTACTTC. Translated, it gives CASSYRPGQGAREQYF.

This clone has just one count. This chain links TRBV19 with TRBJ1-1, with a weak D call TRBD1 (6 bases). Trimming took 7 bases from V and 4 from J, leaving 19 bases between them. CDR3 length equals 15 residues. Germline V gene lookup returns CDR1 LNHDA and CDR2 SQIVND (reference sequence). CDR3 DNA sequence: TGTGCCAGTACCCCATGGGGTGAAGGGGGCACTGAAGCTTTCTTT. It translates to CASTPWGEGGTEAFF.

This clone was seen only once. The chain employs TRBV28 and TRBJ1-1; no definite D call. The germline CDR1 and CDR2 sequences are MDHEN and SYDVKM. V lost 5 bases and J lost 1, with 8 bases in between. The CDR3 contains 13 residues. CDR3 DNA sequence: TGTGCCAGCAGTCCCCCCCAGAACACTGAAGCTTTCTTT. It is translated as CASSPPQNTEAFF.